These 21 T cell receptor beta chains share one sample of origin, sequenced in a study of identical twins. TCRdb re-analysed the 5' RACE reads in MiXCR, keeping a single row per CDR3 protein. The table lists about 730,000 distinct CDR3 sequences, around 20% of them singletons. These data also featured in a second study, about T cells expressing NK-cell markers.

The sequenced material came from PBMCs. The receptors were gathered from a woman aged 18-29 years in good health.

In its sample, this clonotype was seen a few times. The chain is built from TRBV7-9 and TRBJ2-2; weak D call: TRBD2 (5 bases). This CDR3 has 17 residues. Trimming shortened V by 0 bases and J by 4 bases, and 15 bases separated the two germline ends. Per the germline V gene, CDR1 is SEHNR and CDR2 is FQNEAQ (reference sequence). As DNA, the CDR3 is TGTGCCAGCAGCTTAGCAGGCGGGCAGCGAAGCACCGGGGAGCTGTTTTTT. It is translated as CASSLAGGQRSTGELFF.

The CDR3 DNA reads TGTGCCAGCAGCTCGGGCACGACAGGCGGCGGGGAGCTGTTTTTT. Translation: CASSSGTTGGGELFF. V gene TRBV7-2 combines with J gene TRBJ2-2, with a tentative D call TRBD1 (6 bases). Germline V gives CDR1 SGHTA, CDR2 FQGNSA. V was pared by 4 bases and J by 7 bases, with 16 bases between. The CDR3 is 15 amino acids.

This clonotype has ten or more counts. The chain couples TRBV5-4 to TRBJ1-3; weak D call: TRBD1 (6 bases). Deletions cut 2 bases from V and 4 bases from J, with 13 bases between. Germline CDR1 reads SGHNT; CDR2 reads YYREEE (reference sequence). The CDR3 totals 15 residues. For the CDR3, the DNA is TGTGCCAGCAGCTTCGGGGGCTTGGAGGGAAACACCATATATTTT. This gives the protein CASSFGGLEGNTIYF.

The genes are TRBV5-6 and TRBJ2-2, with TRBD2 matching 8 bases. CDR3 length: 16 residues. CDR1 is SGHDT, CDR2 YYEEEE, per germline. V trimming: 2 bases; J trimming: 6 bases; junction bases outside the gene matches: 9. The CDR3 spells CASSFLREGLAGELFF. The CDR3 DNA reads TGTGCCAGCAGCTTCTTACGGGAGGGCCTTGCCGGGGAGCTGTTTTTT.

There are many counts of this clonotype. The V call is TRBV5-1, the J call TRBJ2-7; 10 bases fit TRBD2. The CDR3 runs to 15 residues. V was clipped by 0 bases and J by 6 bases; unmatched bases: 6. CDR1 SGHRS and CDR2 YFSETQ come from the germline V gene. DNA for the CDR3: TGCGCCAGCAGCTTGGACGGACTAGCGGAACGCGAGCAGTACTTC. This gives the protein CASSLDGLAEREQYF.

J is TRBJ2-7 and V is TRBV12-3 or TRBV12-4; D tentatively fits TRBD1 or TRBD2 (6 bases each). CDR3 size: 17 residues. Trimming left V 1 base short and J 2 bases short, with 18 bases between. CDR3 amino acids: CASSLEGGWRLTYEQYF. The CDR3 DNA follows: TGTGCCAGCAGTTTAGAGGGGGGTTGGAGACTTACCTACGAGCAGTACTTC.

This clonotype was counted between two and nine times. The chain employs TRBV12-3 or TRBV12-4 and TRBJ2-3, with a weak D call TRBD2 (5 bases). V was shortened by 8 bases and J by 3 bases, with 15 bases between the two germline ends. The CDR3 covers 14 residues. The CDR3 loop is CASRREGLTDTQYF. CDR3 in DNA: TGTGCCAGCCGCCGCGAGGGCCTGACAGATACGCAGTATTTT.

This clonotype came up a few times. The chain has TRBV12-3 or TRBV12-4 and TRBJ2-6; D may be TRBD1 or TRBD2 (5 bases each). This CDR3 comprises 14 residues. The V end was cut by 11 bases, the J end by 4 bases, with 15 bases between. CDR3 bases: TGTGCCCTCAGGGACGGAAGGGGGGCCAACGTCCTGACTTTC. Translating it yields CALRDGRGANVLTF.

The sample holds a few counts of this clonotype. The chain uses TRBV20-1 and TRBJ2-1; 13 bases fit TRBD2. The CDR3 is made up of 16 amino acids. The junction had 6 bases not matched to a gene; V was cut back by 3 bases and J by 4 bases. Germline CDR1 reads DFQATT; CDR2 reads SNEGSKA (reference sequence). Here the CDR3 DNA reads TGCAGTGCTAGTCGGACTAGCGGGAGTTTATACAATGAGCAGTTCTTC. This sequence encodes CSASRTSGSLYNEQFF.

Only a few counts were recorded for this clonotype. The chain employs TRBV12-3 or TRBV12-4 and TRBJ1-3; D ambiguous. This CDR3 is built from 16 residues. The V end was cut by 2 bases, the J end by 9 bases, with 20 bases between. CDR3 in amino acids: CASSLRAVNFGGTIYF. In DNA form, the CDR3 reads TGTGCCAGCAGTTTACGGGCCGTGAACTTCGGCGGCACCATATATTTT.

The chain recombines TRBV20-1 with TRBJ2-7, with 9 positions matching TRBD2. V shed 7 bases, J shed 5 bases, and the junction held 9 bases outside the gene matches. CDR3 size: 13 residues. Looked up from germline, CDR1 is DFQATT and CDR2 is SNEGSKA (reference sequence). DNA for the CDR3: TGCAGTGTATTTGGGACTAGCAACCACGAGCAGTACTTC. It is translated as CSVFGTSNHEQYF.

This clonotype was counted at least ten times. This sequence joins TRBV10-3 and TRBJ2-3, with TRBD1 matching 7 bases. The CDR3 contains 14 residues. Germline assignment: CDR1 ENHRY and CDR2 SYGVKD. J gave up 4 bases and V 4 bases, and 5 bases lay outside the gene matches. The DNA of the CDR3 is TGTGCCATCAGTGGACAGGGAAGGGCAGATACGCAGTATTTT. Its protein is CAISGQGRADTQYF.

V is TRBV5-1 and J is TRBJ2-3; D gene unclear. There are 15 residues in the CDR3. Per the germline V gene, CDR1 is SGHRS and CDR2 is YFSETQ. Trimming removed 5 bases from V and 1 base from J, with 14 bases in between. The chain's CDR3 is CASSSPEQRTDTQYF. The CDR3 nucleotides read TGCGCCAGCAGTTCCCCCGAGCAGCGCACAGATACGCAGTATTTT. Full variable domain (outside the CDR3, taken from reference TRBV5-1 and TRBJ2-3): KAGVTQTPRYLIKTRGQQVTLSCSPISGHRSVSWYQQTPGQGLQFLFEYFSETQRNKGNFPGRFSGRQFSNSRSEMNVSTLELGDSALYLCASSSPEQRTDTQYFGPGTRLTVL.

The chain joins TRBV20-1 to TRBJ2-1; a weak D match, TRBD1 (6 bases). CDR1 and CDR2 (germline): DFQATT, SNEGSKA (reference sequence). Trimming stripped 1 base from V and 2 bases from J, with 12 bases between. This CDR3 spans 15 amino acids. CDR3 residues: CSARAPGTTYNEQFF. As DNA, the CDR3 is TGCAGTGCTAGAGCGCCGGGGACAACCTACAATGAGCAGTTCTTC.

The genes are TRBV9 and TRBJ2-3; TRBD2 matches at 10 bases. J lost 2 bases, V lost 4 bases, and 7 bases had no gene match. This CDR3 is built from 16 residues. Germline V gene sequence: CDR1 SGDLS, CDR2 YYNGEE. The CDR3 is CASSPRTSGTTDTQYF. CDR3 coding DNA: TGTGCCAGCAGCCCTAGGACTAGCGGAACCACAGATACGCAGTATTTT.

V gene TRBV7-9 combines with J gene TRBJ2-5, with D uncertain. V shed 5 bases and J shed 1 base, with 14 bases lying between them. Per the germline V gene, CDR1 is SEHNR and CDR2 is FQNEAQ (reference sequence). The CDR3 length is 15 residues. The chain's CDR3 is CASSPTARGQETQYF. In DNA, the CDR3 is TGTGCCAGCAGCCCTACCGCTCGAGGCCAAGAGACCCAGTACTTC. Supplemented by reference TRBV7-9 and TRBJ2-5, the full variable domain reads DTGVSQNPRHKITKRGQNVTFRCDPISEHNRLYWYRQTLGQGPEFLTYFQNEAQLEKSRLLSDRFSAERPKGSFSTLEIQRTEQGDSAMYLCASSPTARGQETQYFGPGTRLLVL.

J is TRBJ2-1 and V is TRBV20-1, with D perhaps given as TRBD1 or TRBD2 (5 bases each). Germline V gene sequence: CDR1 DFQATT, CDR2 SNEGSKA (reference sequence). The CDR3 contains 16 residues. V lost 4 bases, J lost 2 bases, and 18 bases lay in between. Written as DNA, the CDR3 is TGCAGTGCTATTCTGGTGTCCCAGGGACCCTACAATGAGCAGTTCTTC. Its translation: CSAILVSQGPYNEQFF.

The CDR3 nucleotides read TGCGCCAGCAGCCAAGAGGGGGGGAGGAGAGCGAACTATGGCTACACCTTC. The encoded protein is CASSQEGGRRANYGYTF. This chain connects TRBV4-1 to TRBJ1-2; D is perhaps TRBD1 (5 bases). Trimming pared 0 bases from V and 2 bases from J, leaving 16 bases between. This CDR3 has 17 residues. Germline V gene sequence: CDR1 MGHRA, CDR2 YSYEKL.

The chain couples TRBV21-1 to TRBJ2-7; TRBD2, the table's D call, was not compared with the DNA. TRBV21-1 is a listed pseudogene. The CDR3 sequence is 14 residues long. The CDR3 sequence is CASLASGRKYEQYF. DNA of the CDR3: TGTGCCAGCCTTGCTAGCGGGAGGAAGTACGAGCAGTACTTC.

This clonotype appeared a few times. V usage is TRBV5-6 and J usage is TRBJ1-2; D perhaps matches TRBD1 (6 bases). CDR1 and CDR2 from the germline V gene are SGHDT and YYEEEE. The CDR3 extends over 18 amino acids. V was shortened by 0 bases and J by 0 bases, with 18 bases between the two germline ends. The DNA for the CDR3 is TGTGCCAGCAGCTTGGGACCGGACAGCCACACTACTAACTATGGCTACACCTTC. Translated, it gives CASSLGPDSHTTNYGYTF.

The V call is TRBV15, the J call TRBJ1-1; D is ambiguous. Trimming took 5 bases from V and 3 from J, leaving 7 bases between them. CDR1 LNHNV and CDR2 YYDKDF come from the germline V gene (reference sequence). This CDR3 has 12 amino acids. The CDR3 is CATSESDTEAFF. CDR3 bases: TGTGCCACCAGCGAGAGTGACACTGAAGCTTTCTTT. Full variable domain (outside the CDR3, taken from reference TRBV15 and TRBJ1-1): DAMVIQNPRYQVTQFGKPVTLSCSQTLNHNVMYWYQQKSSQAPKLLFHYYDKDFNNEADTPDNFQSRRPNTSFCFLDIRSPGLGDTAMYLCATSESDTEAFFGQGTRLTVV.